The next 2 T cell receptor beta chains were all read from a single sample in a study of early T cells in non-severe SARS-CoV-2 infection. Each CDR3 protein gets one entry after TCRdb re-called the 5' RACE reads with MiXCR. The table includes 25,000 to 30,000 distinct CDR3 sequences, nearly 4.5% detected once. Sequencing was carried out using whole blood. All receptors come from an adult who was a healthcare worker with PCR-confirmed SARS-CoV-2 infection or an uninfected control (not recorded which).

By proportion, this clonotype is medium-sized (0.01 to 0.1%). CDR3 coding DNA: TGTGCCAGCAGTCCCGAAAAGGGTCTAATCACTGAAGCTTTCTTT. This translates into CASSPEKGLITEAFF. This chain connects TRBV12-3 or TRBV12-4 to TRBJ1-1; D gene ambiguous. V dropped 5 bases and J dropped 4 bases, with 17 bases sitting between them. CDR3 length: 15 amino acids.

This clonotype showed up many times. The V and J genes are TRBV9 and TRBJ2-3; D unclear. Trimming cost V 0 bases and J 5 bases, with 7 bases left between them. Per germline, CDR1 SGDLS and CDR2 YYNGEE. CDR3 length equals 13 residues. For the CDR3, the DNA is TGTGCCAGCAGCGTAGGAGCGAAAGATACGCAGTATTTT. It specifies CASSVGAKDTQYF.